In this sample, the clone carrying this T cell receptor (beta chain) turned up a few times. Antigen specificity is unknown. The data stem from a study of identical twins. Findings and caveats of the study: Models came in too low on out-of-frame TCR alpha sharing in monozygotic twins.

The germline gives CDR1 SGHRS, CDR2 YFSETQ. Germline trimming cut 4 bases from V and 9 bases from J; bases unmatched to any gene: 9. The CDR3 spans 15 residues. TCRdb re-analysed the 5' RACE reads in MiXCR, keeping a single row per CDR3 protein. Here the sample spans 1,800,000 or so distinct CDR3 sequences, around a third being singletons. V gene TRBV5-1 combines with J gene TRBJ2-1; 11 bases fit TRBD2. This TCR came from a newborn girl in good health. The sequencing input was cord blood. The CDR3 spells CASSQLTTSGGEQFF. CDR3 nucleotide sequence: TGCGCCAGCAGCCAACTCACTACTAGCGGGGGTGAGCAGTTCTTC.